The sequence of this T cell receptor beta chain was determined in a study of PD-L1 blockade in urothelial cancer. Study background: Prior exposure to chemotherapy in patients amounted to 0 to 3 regimens received. A median approximately 150,000 T cells were found in blood samples. Analysis of the blood was performed 3 weeks (second dose) and 6 weeks after treatment start.

Study-level findings and limits: The study found that durable-benefit patients expanded tumor-associated blood clones more at 3 weeks.

The time point is: pretreatment peripheral blood. The repertoire was sequenced with immunoSEQ multiplex PCR; TCRdb's copy has only in-frame clones and lacks some. In the table there are 45,000 to 70,000 clones, roughly 85% of which are singletons. A note on this clone: What it binds is unknown.

The V gene's germline CDR1 is SQVTM and CDR2 ANQGSEA. The V segment lost 5 bases and the J segment 3 bases; nucleotides outside the gene matches: 9. This CDR3 comprises 15 residues. The rearrangement joins TRBV29-1 to TRBJ2-7; 11 bases align to TRBD2. The TCR comes from a man aged 65-85 years with urothelial cancer. The sequencing here drew on PBMCs, taken around atezolizumab (anti-PD-L1) treatment. CDR3 in amino acids: CSVWGGTSGSYEQYF. CDR3 coding DNA: TGCAGCGTTTGGGGAGGGACTAGCGGAAGCTACGAGCAGTACTTC.